This T cell receptor (beta chain) was captured in a study of shared clonotypes between healthy human individuals. Study-level information: For every donor, three CD4 naive, three CD4 memory, two CD8 naive and one CD8 memory plates were used.

To note about this clone: Antigen unknown.

TCRdb's table, derived via immunoSEQ multiplex PCR, lists solely in-frame clones and lacks some. The sample has 2 million to 2.5 million clones; around 90% are singletons. Study results and caveats: The study generally estimated greater richness for naive than memory subsets. The sampled material consisted only of blood, and tissue repertoires are likely to differ.

What was sequenced was naive CD4+ T cells from PBMCs. Subset here: CD45RA+ positively selected. The TCR was taken from a young man in good health. Some clones in this sample may be carry-over from other donors' samples.

The CDR3 DNA reads as TGTGCCAGCAGCCCCATGGGCTACTCTGGAAACACCATATATTTT. Translation gives CASSPMGYSGNTIYF. The chain is built from TRBV9 and TRBJ1-3; D is undetermined. Germline V lookup: CDR1 SGDLS, CDR2 YYNGEE. The CDR3 has 15 residues. V was clipped by 4 bases and J by 0 bases, with 11 bases between them.